This T cell receptor (beta chain) comes out of a study of PD-1 blockade in mismatch repair-deficient tumors. Overall study: Patients had about a dozen mismatch repair-deficient cancer types and were previously treated and progressing. Points from the study as a whole: Tumor-resident clones, often absent from pretreatment blood, expanded after pembrolizumab and then contracted.

Turning to this clone: Its antigen is as yet unknown.

All patients were mismatch repair deficient, assessed by either PCR or immunohistochemistry. TCR sequencing covered a few patients who responded to pembrolizumab. The assay was immunoSEQ multiplex PCR, and TCRdb's table has in-frame clones only and misses some. The sample lists tens of thousands of clones; about 84% were seen once. This specimen was peripheral blood, taken 12 weeks after starting pembrolizumab. The source is an adult with mismatch repair-deficient cancer.

The CDR3 nucleotides read TGTGCCAGTAGTTTGGGACTAGCGGGAGCTGAGCAGTTCTTC. Protein: CASSLGLAGAEQFF. The rearrangement joins TRBV19 to TRBJ2-1; 14 positions match TRBD2. Trimming removed 5 bases from V and 9 bases from J; junction bases left unmatched: 3. The CDR3 loop spans 14 amino acids. Germline CDR1 and CDR2: LNHDA and SQIVND (reference sequence).